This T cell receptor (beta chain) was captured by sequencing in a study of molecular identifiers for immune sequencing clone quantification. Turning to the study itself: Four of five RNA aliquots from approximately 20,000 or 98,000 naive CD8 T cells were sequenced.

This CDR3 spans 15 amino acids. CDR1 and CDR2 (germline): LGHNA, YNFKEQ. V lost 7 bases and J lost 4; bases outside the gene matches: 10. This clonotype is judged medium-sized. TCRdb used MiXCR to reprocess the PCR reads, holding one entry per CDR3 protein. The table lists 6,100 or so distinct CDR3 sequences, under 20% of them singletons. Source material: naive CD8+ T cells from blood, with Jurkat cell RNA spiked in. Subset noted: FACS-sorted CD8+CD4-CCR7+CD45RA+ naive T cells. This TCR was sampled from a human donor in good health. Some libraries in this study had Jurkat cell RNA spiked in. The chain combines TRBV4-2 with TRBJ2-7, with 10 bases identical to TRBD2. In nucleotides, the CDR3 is TGTGCCAGCACCCCTTCCGGGACTAGCGATTACGAGCAGTACTTC. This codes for CASTPSGTSDYEQYF.